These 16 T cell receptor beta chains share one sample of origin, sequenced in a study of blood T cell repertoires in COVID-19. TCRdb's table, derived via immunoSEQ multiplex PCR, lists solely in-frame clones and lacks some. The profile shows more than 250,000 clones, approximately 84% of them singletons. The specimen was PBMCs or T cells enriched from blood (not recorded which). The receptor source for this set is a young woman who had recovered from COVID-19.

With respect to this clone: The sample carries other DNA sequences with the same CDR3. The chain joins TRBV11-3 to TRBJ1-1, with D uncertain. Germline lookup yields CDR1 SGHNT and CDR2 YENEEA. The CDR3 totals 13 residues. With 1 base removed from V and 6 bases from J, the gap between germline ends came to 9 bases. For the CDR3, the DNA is TGTGCCAGCAGCTTAGTAGCTGGTGCTGAAGCTTTCTTT. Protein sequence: CASSLVAGAEAFF.

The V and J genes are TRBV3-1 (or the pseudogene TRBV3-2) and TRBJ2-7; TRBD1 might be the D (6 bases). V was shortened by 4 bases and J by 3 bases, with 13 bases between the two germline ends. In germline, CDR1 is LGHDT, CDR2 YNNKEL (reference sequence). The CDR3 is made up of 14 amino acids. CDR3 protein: CASSPLTDSYEQYF. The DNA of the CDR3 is TGTGCCAGCAGCCCCCTTACGGACAGCTACGAGCAGTACTTC.

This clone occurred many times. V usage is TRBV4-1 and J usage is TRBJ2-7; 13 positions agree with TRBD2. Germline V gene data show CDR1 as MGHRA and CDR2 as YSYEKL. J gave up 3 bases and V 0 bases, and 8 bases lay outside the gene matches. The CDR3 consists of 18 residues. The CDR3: CASSQERLAGGYSYEQYF. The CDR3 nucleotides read TGCGCCAGCAGCCAAGAGAGACTAGCGGGAGGTTATAGCTACGAGCAGTACTTC.

The CDR3 sequence: CASNAALGYEQYF. As DNA, the CDR3 is TGCGCCAGCAACGCGGCCCTAGGCTACGAGCAGTACTTC. The chain joins TRBV10-1 to TRBJ2-7; D unclear. The germline V gene has CDR1 WNHNN and CDR2 SYGVQD (reference sequence). This CDR3 has 13 amino acids. Deletions cut 7 bases from V and 3 bases from J, with 13 bases between.

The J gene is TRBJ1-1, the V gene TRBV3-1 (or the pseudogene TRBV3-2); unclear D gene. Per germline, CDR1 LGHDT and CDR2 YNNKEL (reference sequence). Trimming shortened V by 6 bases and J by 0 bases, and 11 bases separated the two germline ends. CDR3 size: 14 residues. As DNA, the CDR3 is TGTGCCAGCAGTCAAAGCATCTTGAACACTGAAGCTTTCTTT. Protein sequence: CASSQSILNTEAFF.

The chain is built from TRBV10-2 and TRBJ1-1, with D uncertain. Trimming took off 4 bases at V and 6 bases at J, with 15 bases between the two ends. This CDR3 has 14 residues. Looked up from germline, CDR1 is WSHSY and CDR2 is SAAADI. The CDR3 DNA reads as TGCGCCAGCAGTGTAGAGACTGGTGGCGCTGAAGCTTTCTTT. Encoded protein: CASSVETGGAEAFF.

CDR3 sequence reads: CASSLSGQGLYYGYTF. CDR3 coding DNA: TGTGCCAGCAGTTTATCAGGGCAGGGGCTCTACTATGGCTACACCTTC. The chain joins TRBV27 to TRBJ1-2; D may be TRBD1 (6 bases). The CDR3 length is 16 residues. Germline V CDR1 and CDR2: MNHEY, SMNVEV (reference sequence). V lost 0 bases and J 3 bases, leaving 14 bases between the germline ends.

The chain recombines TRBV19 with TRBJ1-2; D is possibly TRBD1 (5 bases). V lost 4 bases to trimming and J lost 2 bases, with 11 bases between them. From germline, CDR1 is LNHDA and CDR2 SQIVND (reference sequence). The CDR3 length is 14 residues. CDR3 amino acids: CASSKITGNYGYTF. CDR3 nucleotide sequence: TGTGCCAGTAGTAAAATTACAGGCAACTATGGCTACACCTTC.

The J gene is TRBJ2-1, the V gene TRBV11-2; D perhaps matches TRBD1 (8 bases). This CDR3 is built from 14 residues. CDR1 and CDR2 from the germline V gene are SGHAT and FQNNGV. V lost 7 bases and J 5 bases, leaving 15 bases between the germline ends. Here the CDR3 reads CASTGGQADNEQFF. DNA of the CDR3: TGTGCCAGCACGGGGGGACAGGCGGACAATGAGCAGTTCTTC.

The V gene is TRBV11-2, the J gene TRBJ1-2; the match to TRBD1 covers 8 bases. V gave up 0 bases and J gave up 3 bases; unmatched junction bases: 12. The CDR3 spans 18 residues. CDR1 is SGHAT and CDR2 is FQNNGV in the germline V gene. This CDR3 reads CASSLDLRGRNGHYGYTF. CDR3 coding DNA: TGTGCCAGCAGCTTAGATCTCAGGGGGCGGAATGGTCACTATGGCTACACCTTC.

As DNA, the CDR3 is TGTGCCAGCAGTTTAGGGCAGGGGGGCTACGAGCAGTACTTC. Amino acid sequence: CASSLGQGGYEQYF. This chain links TRBV27 with TRBJ2-7; D perhaps matches TRBD1 (7 bases). This CDR3 region has 14 residues. V lost 2 bases and J lost 3, with 11 bases in between. The germline V gene encodes CDR1 MNHEY and CDR2 SMNVEV (reference sequence).

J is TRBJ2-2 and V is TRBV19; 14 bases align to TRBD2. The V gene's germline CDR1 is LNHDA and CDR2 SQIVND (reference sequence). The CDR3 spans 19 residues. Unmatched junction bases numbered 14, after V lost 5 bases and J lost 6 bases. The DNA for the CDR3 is TGTGCCAGTAGTCTCCCGGGACTAGCGGGGGCCGCGATCGCCGGGGAGCTGTTTTTT. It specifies CASSLPGLAGAAIAGELFF.

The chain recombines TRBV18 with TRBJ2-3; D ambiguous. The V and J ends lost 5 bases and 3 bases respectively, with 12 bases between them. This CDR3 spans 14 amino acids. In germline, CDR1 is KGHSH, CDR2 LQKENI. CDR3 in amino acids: CASSSPLRTDTQYF. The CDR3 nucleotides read TGTGCCAGCTCAAGCCCGCTGAGGACAGATACGCAGTATTTT.

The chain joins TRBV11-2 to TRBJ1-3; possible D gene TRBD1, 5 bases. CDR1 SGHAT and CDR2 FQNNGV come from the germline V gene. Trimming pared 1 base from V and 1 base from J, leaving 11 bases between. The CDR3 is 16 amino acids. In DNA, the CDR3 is TGTGCCAGCAGCTTAGCAAGGCCAGGGTCTGGAAACACCATATATTTT. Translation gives CASSLARPGSGNTIYF.

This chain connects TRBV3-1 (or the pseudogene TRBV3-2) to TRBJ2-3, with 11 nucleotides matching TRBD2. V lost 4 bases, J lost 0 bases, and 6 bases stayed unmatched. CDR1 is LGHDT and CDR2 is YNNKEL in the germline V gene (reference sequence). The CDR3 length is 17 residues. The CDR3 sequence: CASSPSTSGTSTDTQYF. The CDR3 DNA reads TGTGCCAGCAGCCCGTCGACTAGCGGGACTAGCACAGATACGCAGTATTTT.

Here the CDR3 DNA reads TGTGCCAGCAGACCCGACAGGGATCCCAATCAGCCCCAGCATTTT. Amino acids: CASRPDRDPNQPQHF. V gene TRBV27 combines with J gene TRBJ1-5; 7 bases match TRBD1. With V trimmed by 6 bases and J by 3 bases, 8 bases remained unmatched. The CDR3 is made up of 15 amino acids. The germline CDR1 and CDR2 sequences are MNHEY and SMNVEV (reference sequence).